The 16 T cell receptor beta chains below were found in one sample sequenced in a study of radiation and T cells in renal cell carcinoma. Time point given: blood 4 weeks post-SBRT, at nephrectomy. Stated treatment: 15 Gy SBRT to primary tumor, nephrectomy 4 weeks later. Clones were read by immunoSEQ multiplex PCR, and TCRdb kept only the in-frame ones, dropping some. Of 60,000 to 75,000 clones in the sample, around 80% were seen once. The sequencing here drew on blood, taken from a patient whose treatment included radiotherapy and nephrectomy. All receptors derive from a man in his sixties with renal cell carcinoma.

V is TRBV29-1 and J is TRBJ2-1; D is perhaps TRBD2 (5 bases). From germline, CDR1 is SQVTM and CDR2 ANQGSEA. The V end was cut by 7 bases, the J end by 3 bases, with 10 bases between. This CDR3 has 12 residues. The CDR3 sequence is CSGRTSYNEQFF. The DNA for the CDR3 is TGCAGCGGCCGAACTAGCTACAATGAGCAGTTCTTC.

The V gene is TRBV6-6, the J gene TRBJ1-4; 8 nucleotides agree with TRBD1. CDR1 is MNHNY and CDR2 is SVGAGI in the germline V gene (reference sequence). The V segment lost 7 bases and the J segment 4 bases; nucleotides outside the gene matches: 5. The CDR3 is 14 residues long. The CDR3 loop is CASISGQVNEKLFF. In DNA form, the CDR3 reads TGTGCCAGCATTTCGGGACAGGTTAATGAAAAACTGTTTTTT.

The chain couples TRBV18 to TRBJ1-2, with 10 bases fitting TRBD1. The CDR3 contains 14 residues. From germline, CDR1 is KGHSH and CDR2 LQKENI. J was trimmed by 8 bases and V by 6 bases; bases with no gene match: 9. The CDR3, as DNA: TGTGCCAGCTCGCCCTCAGGACAGGGGGACGGCTACACCTTC. Translated: CASSPSGQGDGYTF.

This chain links TRBV25-1 with TRBJ1-1; 8 bases align to TRBD1. V shed 6 bases and J 5 bases; nucleotides not matched to a gene: 5. This CDR3 has 13 amino acids. CDR1 and CDR2 (germline): MGHDK, SYGVNS. In nucleotides, the CDR3 is TGTGCCAGCAGGCGACAGGGGTGGACTGAAGCTTTCTTT. Translating gives CASRRQGWTEAFF.

CDR3 residues: CASSLQGVPFGPQHF. CDR3 coding DNA: TGTGCCAGCAGCTTGCAGGGGGTCCCATTCGGGCCCCAGCATTTT. The chain combines TRBV5-6 with TRBJ1-5; 7 bases align to TRBD1. The germline CDR1 and CDR2 sequences are SGHDT and YYEEEE. V dropped 1 base and J dropped 9; count of bases not matched to a gene: 10. CDR3 size: 15 residues.

The J gene is TRBJ1-3, the V gene TRBV7-9, with TRBD1 as a possible D gene (6 bases). Germline CDR1 and CDR2: SEHNR and FQNEAQ (reference sequence). This CDR3 has 16 residues. Trimming removed 1 base at V and 1 base at J, with 11 bases between. The CDR3 bases are TGTGCCAGCAGCTTAGATGGGGGGGCTTCTGGAAACACCATATATTTT. As protein: CASSLDGGASGNTIYF.

V gene TRBV11-2 combines with J gene TRBJ2-2, with 12 positions matching TRBD2. The V segment lost 5 bases and the J segment 7 bases; nucleotides outside the gene matches: 8. This CDR3 region has 16 residues. Germline CDR1 and CDR2: SGHAT and FQNNGV. The CDR3 coding sequence is TGTGCCAGCAGCCCTCTAGCGGGAGGGCCAATCGGGGAGCTGTTTTTT. This sequence encodes CASSPLAGGPIGELFF.

The chain links TRBV7-6 to TRBJ2-5; TRBD2 matches at 8 bases. The CDR3 runs 14 residues. The trim removed 7 bases at V and 5 bases at J, leaving 9 bases unmatched. The germline gives CDR1 SGHVS, CDR2 FNYEAQ. CDR3 DNA sequence: TGTGCCAGCACCCTTCGGGGGGGCGGGGAGACCCAGTACTTC. It specifies CASTLRGGGETQYF.

The chain uses TRBV18 and TRBJ2-7, with 7 bases fitting TRBD1. The V gene's germline CDR1 is KGHSH and CDR2 LQKENI. Germline trimming cut 3 bases from V and 5 bases from J; bases unmatched to any gene: 4. CDR3 length: 13 amino acids. CDR3 coding DNA: TGTGCCAGCTCACCGGGACAGCTCCACGAGCAGTACGTC. It translates to CASSPGQLHEQYV.

The chain is built from TRBV19 and TRBJ2-3, with TRBD2 as a possible D gene (6 bases). V was shortened by 6 bases and J by 0 bases, with 13 bases between the two germline ends. The germline V gene has CDR1 LNHDA and CDR2 SQIVND (reference sequence). The CDR3 extends over 15 amino acids. The CDR3, as DNA: TGTGCCAGTAGGGCACGGGCGGGGAGCACAGATACGCAGTATTTT. Translating gives CASRARAGSTDTQYF.

In regard to this clone: One end of the junction is discordant with germline, which a read error may explain. The chain employs TRBV19 and TRBJ2-5, with 10 bases lining up with TRBD1. The CDR3 length is 16 residues. Germline V gene data show CDR1 as LNHDA and CDR2 as SQIVND (reference sequence). In DNA form, the CDR3 reads TGTGCCAGTAGCATAGGGGACAGGGGCACCCAAGAGACCCAGTACTTC. Protein sequence: CASSIGDRGTQETQYF.

The chain combines TRBV6-5 with TRBJ2-2; tentatively, D is TRBD1 or TRBD2 (6 bases each). V gave up 7 bases and J gave up 5 bases, with 17 bases separating them. Germline lookup yields CDR1 MNHEY and CDR2 SVGAGI. The CDR3 is 15 amino acids. The CDR3 spells CASKGGVTATGELFF. The CDR3 nucleotides read TGTGCCAGCAAGGGGGGAGTTACAGCAACCGGGGAGCTGTTTTTT.

The genes are TRBV11-3 and TRBJ2-5; maybe TRBD2 (6 bases). Between the trimmed V and J ends, which lost 3 bases and 2 bases, there was a span of 13 bases. This CDR3 region has 15 residues. Germline V gene sequence: CDR1 SGHNT, CDR2 YENEEA. Here the CDR3 reads CASSFTGLSQETQYF. CDR3 coding DNA: TGTGCCAGCAGCTTCACGGGACTCAGTCAAGAGACCCAGTACTTC.

The rearrangement links TRBV6-1 to TRBJ1-5; 9 bases are a match to TRBD1. This CDR3 spans 15 amino acids. Germline V gene data show CDR1 as MNHNS and CDR2 as SASEGT. V trimming: 6 bases; J trimming: 1 base; junction bases outside the gene matches: 4. CDR3 sequence reads: CASRNGQGSNQPQHF. The DNA for the CDR3 is TGTGCCAGCAGGAACGGACAGGGGAGCAATCAGCCCCAGCATTTT.

This clone has just one count. The chain carries TRBV5-8 and TRBJ2-7, with D unclear. V was clipped by 5 bases and J by 0 bases, with 12 bases between them. The V gene's germline CDR1 is SGHTS and CDR2 YDEGEE. CDR3 length: 14 amino acids. CDR3 nucleotide sequence: TGTGCCAGCAGTCCATTACGGATCTCCTACGAGCAGTACGTC. This sequence encodes CASSPLRISYEQYV.

The chain uses TRBV11-2 and TRBJ2-1; D might be TRBD1 (6 bases). The CDR3 length is 15 residues. Deletions cut 5 bases from V and 5 bases from J, with 16 bases between. In germline, CDR1 is SGHAT, CDR2 FQNNGV. CDR3 sequence reads: CASSLLDSWDNEQFF. In DNA, the CDR3 is TGTGCCAGCAGCCTACTGGACAGTTGGGACAATGAGCAGTTCTTC. The full variable domain, with the rest looked up from reference TRBV11-2 and TRBJ2-1, is EAGVAQSPRYKIIEKRQSVAFWCNPISGHATLYWYQQILGQGPKLLIQFQNNGVVDDSQLPKDRFSAERLKGVDSTLKIQPAKLEDSAVYLCASSLLDSWDNEQFFGPGTRLTVL.